The clone carrying this T cell receptor (beta chain) appeared many times. What it recognizes is unknown. Sequencing used immunoSEQ multiplex PCR; TCRdb keeps in-frame clones, though not all of them. The sample contains roughly 34,000 clones, none of them singletons. The data are from a study of T cells after posttransplantation cyclophosphamide. The CDR3 contains 13 residues. Trimming pared 3 bases from V and 5 bases from J, leaving 5 bases between. The germline V gene has CDR1 LNHDA and CDR2 SQIVND (reference sequence). Points from the study as a whole: Skin or GI-infiltrating T cells shared few TRB sequences with blood.

The rearrangement joins TRBV19 to TRBJ1-6, with D unresolved. This clonotype originated in a woman aged 25-40 years in good health and a related stem cell transplant donor. Sequenced input: PBMCs. CDR3 loop: CASSIQDNSPLHF. The CDR3 coding sequence is TGTGCCAGTAGTATCCAGGATAATTCACCCCTCCACTTT.